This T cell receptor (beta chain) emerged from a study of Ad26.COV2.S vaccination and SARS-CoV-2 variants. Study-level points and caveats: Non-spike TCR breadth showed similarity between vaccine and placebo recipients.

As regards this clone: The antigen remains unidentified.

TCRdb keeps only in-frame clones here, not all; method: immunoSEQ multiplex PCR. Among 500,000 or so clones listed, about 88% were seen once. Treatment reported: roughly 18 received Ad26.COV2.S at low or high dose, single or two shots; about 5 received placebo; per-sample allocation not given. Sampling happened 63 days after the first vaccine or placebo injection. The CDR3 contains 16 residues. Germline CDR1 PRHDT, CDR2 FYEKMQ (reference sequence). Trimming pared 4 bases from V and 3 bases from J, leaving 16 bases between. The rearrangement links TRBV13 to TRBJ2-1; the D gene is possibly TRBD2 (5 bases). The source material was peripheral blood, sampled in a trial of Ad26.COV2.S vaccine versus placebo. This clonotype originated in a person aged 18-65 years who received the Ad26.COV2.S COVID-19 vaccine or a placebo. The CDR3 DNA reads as TGTGCCAGCAGCTCCCGTGTTGGAGGTTTCTACAATGAGCAGTTCTTC. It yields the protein CASSSRVGGFYNEQFF.